This T cell receptor (beta chain) appears in the sequencing data of a study of T cell changes during pregnancy in multiple sclerosis. This CDR3 contains 10 residues. V lost 3 bases, J lost 6 bases, and 6 bases lay in between. Germline lookup yields CDR1 DFQATT and CDR2 SNEGSKA (reference sequence). Libraries were prepared by immunoSEQ multiplex PCR; TCRdb keeps only in-frame clonotypes and omits some of them. The sample has under 70,000 clones, roughly 92% seen once; the top ten hold about 2%. The sequences come from peripheral blood, collected in the third trimester of pregnancy. This receptor was taken from a female donor in good health, enrolled as a control in a pregnancy study. The chain combines TRBV20-1 with TRBJ2-7; D remains ambiguous. This chain's CDR3 is CSASSPEQYF. The CDR3 coding sequence is TGCAGTGCTAGCTCCCCCGAGCAGTACTTC.